This T cell receptor (beta chain) was profiled in a study of T cell responses to AZD1222 COVID-19 vaccine. Findings and caveats of the study: Just five or six AZD1222 recipients were seropositive at baseline. No day 14 peak samples; only post-peak repertoires were characterized.

On this clone: Its antigen is unidentified.

Produced via immunoSEQ multiplex PCR; TCRdb's table is partial and in-frame only. The repertoire holds tens of thousands of clones, with roughly 87% as singletons. Germline V CDR1 and CDR2: SGHAT, FQNNGV. Trimming took off 1 base at V and 9 bases at J, with 6 bases between the two ends. This CDR3 region has 11 residues. The receptor was isolated from an adult in good health. The sample consisted of peripheral blood, taken on day 0 of AZD1222 vaccination. The chain couples TRBV11-2 to TRBJ1-2; TRBD1 is a possible D gene (5 bases). Written as DNA, the CDR3 is TGTGCCAGCAGCTTAGGGGGCCGCTACACCTTC. This codes for CASSLGGRYTF.